This TCR beta chain was found in a study of T cells in Graves' hyperthyroidism and ophthalmopathy. Study-wide results and caveats: Blood also carried most thyroid clonotypes expanded above 0.001. Ophthalmopathy, which appeared later, was predicted by the model a median 6.5 months before onset.

This clonotype was recorded at least ten times. Its antigen is unknown. Patients between 18 and 65 years old had hyperthyroidism, newly diagnosed and lasting under 2 months. Germline V lookup: CDR1 SGHAT, CDR2 FQNNGV. The CDR3 is 15 amino acids. V was pared by 3 bases and J by 5 bases, with 4 bases of the junction left unmatched. It was RNA transcripts that yielded the amplified TCR beta CDR3 regions. RT-PCR in the first round (using the HTBI primer set) targeted the TCR CDR3. A single record per CDR3 protein comes from TCRdb applying MiXCR to the multiplex PCR reads. The sample records under 200,000 distinct CDR3 sequences, less than 10% being singletons.

This clonotype was sampled from a woman in her late teens or twenties with Graves' hyperthyroidism that later progressed to Graves' ophthalmopathy. The chain recombines TRBV11-2 with TRBJ2-1; TRBD1 matches 10 bases. The sequenced sample was blood. In DNA form, the CDR3 reads TGTGCCAGCAGCTTGTCCGGGACAGGGGACAATGAGCAGTTCTTC. Its translation is CASSLSGTGDNEQFF.